This T cell receptor beta chain is drawn from a study of OX40 agonist ivuxolimab in advanced cancers. With respect to the entire study: The costimulatory receptor OX40 (CD134) was targeted by ivuxolimab, a fully human IgG2 agonistic monoclonal antibody. Of the roughly 54 dose-escalation patients, hepatocellular carcinoma was present in 19, melanoma in around 15, renal cell carcinoma in 9 and head and neck cancer in 9. Peripheral TCRbeta sequencing was intended to test whether TCR sequence diversity was altered and clonal T-cell expansion was caused by ivuxolimab. Partial responses occurred in three dose-escalation patients, of whom one had hepatocellular carcinoma and two had cutaneous melanoma. The paper covers the monotherapy dose-escalation part of the phase I ivuxolimab trial, which included N ≈ 52 patients. Patients were allowed to have had prior anti-PD-1, anti-PD-L1 or anti-CTLA-4 therapy, and 30% to 40% of the dose-escalation patients had previously received checkpoint inhibitors. The dose-escalation cohort was approximately 83% male with a mean age of around 64 years, ranging from 23 to 79. Intravenous ivuxolimab was administered to patients every 2 weeks at six dose levels: 0.01, 0.1, 0.3, 1.5, 3 and 10 mg/kg.

This clone was seen a few times. Its antigen remains undetermined. It has no much larger one-base neighbor in the sample; base qualities were not kept. Genomic DNA was extracted from sorted cells for sequencing of the TCRbeta CDR3 region. The immunoSEQ Assay was used to sequence the TCRbeta CDR3 regions. The source is immuneACCESS, and TCRdb retained only in-frame sequences with V and J called. Part of the clones is not carried over; for the studies checked, unresolved V genes explain less than half of this, and the remainder is unexplained. The sample has about 100,000 clones on record, roughly four fifths of them singletons. The ten largest clones represent approximately 5.5% of the sample. The trial excluded patients who had a history of autoimmune disease or were on systemic immunosuppression. In every dose cohort, peripheral blood was drawn for TCR sequencing at baseline, cycle 4 day 1, and cycle 7 day 1. The samples were taken from a phase I, first-in-human, multicenter, open-label dose-escalation trial of ivuxolimab. Adults with locally advanced or metastatic head and neck squamous cell, hepatocellular, melanoma or renal cell carcinoma were enrolled in the trial. Before TCR sequencing, CD4+ T cells and CD8+ T cells were sorted from peripheral blood as separate populations.

Summary of the overall study and its limitations: At doses of 0.1 to 3.0 mg/kg, clonal expansion of both CD4+ and CD8+ T cells in blood was seen between baseline and week 6. Low levels of normalized T-cell clonal expansion were also seen in some patients who did not respond. After ivuxolimab, more expanded clones were found on average in CD8+ T cells than in CD4+ T cells. In the 0.1-3.0 mg/kg groups, partial responders had among the lowest normalized peripheral clonal expansion, particularly in CD8+ T cells. Which antigens the clonally expanded peripheral T cells were specific for was not determined.

The germline V gene (reference sequence) gives CDR1 as SSHAT and CDR2 as FNYEAQ. Relative to germline, V is missing 5 bases and J is missing 5 bases, with 12 bases of the junction outside any gene match. The CDR3 sequence holds 16 residues, the cysteine and phenylalanine included. Only the CDR3 part of the read is kept: 48 bases, read in frame from the first base. This clonotype originated in an adult with an advanced solid tumor such as melanoma, head and neck, liver or kidney cancer. The sample consisted of CD4+ or CD8+ T cells sorted from blood, taken in a trial of the OX40 agonist ivuxolimab. The rearrangement combines TRBV7-7 with TRBJ2-5; 9 of the junction bases match TRBD2. The CDR3 region has the sequence CASSPLGAGGPETQYF. The nucleotides are TGTGCCAGCAGCCCCCTAGGCGCGGGAGGGCCGGAGACCCAGTACTTC.